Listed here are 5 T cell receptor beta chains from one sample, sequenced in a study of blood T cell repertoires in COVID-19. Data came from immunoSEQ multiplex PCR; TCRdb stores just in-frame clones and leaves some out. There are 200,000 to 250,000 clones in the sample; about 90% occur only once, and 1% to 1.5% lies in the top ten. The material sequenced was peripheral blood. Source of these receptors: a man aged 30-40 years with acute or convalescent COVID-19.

CDR3 loop: CASSLNPGEQYF. In nucleotides, the CDR3 is TGTGCCAGCAGCTTGAATCCGGGCGAGCAGTACTTC. The V and J genes are TRBV7-9 and TRBJ2-7; no clear D. Germline V gene lookup returns CDR1 SEHNR and CDR2 FQNEAQ (reference sequence). There are 12 residues in the CDR3. V shed 3 bases and J shed 6 bases, with 9 bases lying between them.

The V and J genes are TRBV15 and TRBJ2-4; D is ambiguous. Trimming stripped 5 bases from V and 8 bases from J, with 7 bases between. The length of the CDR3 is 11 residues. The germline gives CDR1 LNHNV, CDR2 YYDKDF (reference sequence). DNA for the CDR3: TGTGCCACCAGCGAGTCATACATTCAGTACTTC. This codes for CATSESYIQYF.

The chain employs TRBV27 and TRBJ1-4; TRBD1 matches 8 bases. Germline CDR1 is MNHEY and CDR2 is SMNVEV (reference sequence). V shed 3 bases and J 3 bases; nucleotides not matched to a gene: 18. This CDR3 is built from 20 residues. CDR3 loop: CASSFSPPPIDRGSNEKLFF. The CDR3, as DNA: TGTGCCAGCAGTTTCAGTCCCCCCCCCATAGACAGGGGATCTAATGAAAAACTGTTTTTT.

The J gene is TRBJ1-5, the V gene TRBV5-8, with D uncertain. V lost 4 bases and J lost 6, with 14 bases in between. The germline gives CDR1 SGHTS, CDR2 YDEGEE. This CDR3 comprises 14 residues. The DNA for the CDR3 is TGTGCCAGCAGCCAAATCGAGGGATTTCAGCCCCAGCATTTT. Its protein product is CASSQIEGFQPQHF. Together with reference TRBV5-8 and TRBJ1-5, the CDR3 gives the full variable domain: EAGVTQSPTHLIKTRGQQATLRCSPISGHTSVYWYQQALGLGLQFLLWYDEGEERNRGNFPPRFSGRQFPNYSSELNVNALELEDSALYLCASSQIEGFQPQHFGDGTRLSIL.

The CDR3 region has the DNA TGTGCCAGCAGCGGACACCTCTCCTATAATTCACCCCTCCACTTT. Its translation: CASSGHLSYNSPLHF. This chain connects TRBV11-2 to TRBJ1-6; D is perhaps TRBD1 (5 bases). The CDR3 is made up of 15 amino acids. With 5 bases removed from V and 0 bases from J, the gap between germline ends came to 8 bases. Germline CDR1 reads SGHAT; CDR2 reads FQNNGV.